This T cell receptor beta chain was captured in a study of cytomegalovirus exposure and HLA in healthy donors. Across the whole study: Counted in an early data release were 75 million to 85 million unique TCRs from HLA-typed donors. General study findings and limits: Sequencing had likely introduced a cluster of highly shared sequence variants as an artifact.

PCR primers comprised 60 Vbeta and 13 Jbeta primers. Produced via immunoSEQ multiplex PCR; TCRdb's table is partial and in-frame only. Of about 180,000 clones listed, 70% to 90% are singletons. V lost 8 bases, J lost 13 bases, and 20 bases lay in between. Germline CDR1 and CDR2: MGHRA and YSYEKL. The CDR3 is 13 residues long. Notes on this clone: Antigen specificity is unknown.

The sequenced sample was PBMCs. The origin of this receptor is a woman aged 30 to 39 in good health and CMV-seronegative. V is TRBV4-1 and J is TRBJ2-2, with D possibly matching TRBD2 (6 bases). The CDR3 loop is CASGRTPGGALFF. CDR3 coding DNA: TGCGCCAGCGGTCGGACGCCCGGGGGTGCGCTGTTTTTT.